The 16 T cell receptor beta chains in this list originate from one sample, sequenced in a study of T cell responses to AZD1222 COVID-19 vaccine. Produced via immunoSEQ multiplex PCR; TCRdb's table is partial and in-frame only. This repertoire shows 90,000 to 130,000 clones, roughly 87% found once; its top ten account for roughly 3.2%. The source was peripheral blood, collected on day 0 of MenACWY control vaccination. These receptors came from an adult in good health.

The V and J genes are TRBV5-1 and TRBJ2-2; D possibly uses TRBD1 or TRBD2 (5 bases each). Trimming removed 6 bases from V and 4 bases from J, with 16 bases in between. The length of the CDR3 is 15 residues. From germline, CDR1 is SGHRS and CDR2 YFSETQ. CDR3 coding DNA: TGCGCCAGCAAGGGGACGACGGGGTCCACCGGGGAGCTGTTTTTT. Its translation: CASKGTTGSTGELFF.

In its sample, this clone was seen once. This CDR3 is CASSPRTISGNTIYF. CDR3 DNA sequence: TGTGCCAGCAGCCCCAGGACGATCTCTGGAAACACCATATATTTT. The J gene is TRBJ1-3, the V gene TRBV7-2; D unclear. Trimming removed 5 bases at V and 0 bases at J, with 11 bases between. The CDR3 contains 15 residues. Looked up from germline, CDR1 is SGHTA and CDR2 is FQGNSA.

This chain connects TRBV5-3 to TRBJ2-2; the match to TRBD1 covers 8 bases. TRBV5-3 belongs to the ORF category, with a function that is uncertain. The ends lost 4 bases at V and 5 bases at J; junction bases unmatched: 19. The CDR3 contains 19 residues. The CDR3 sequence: CARSPPRTGQWCTTGELFF. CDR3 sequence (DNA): TGTGCCAGAAGCCCCCCCCGGACAGGGCAATGGTGTACAACCGGGGAGCTGTTTTTT.

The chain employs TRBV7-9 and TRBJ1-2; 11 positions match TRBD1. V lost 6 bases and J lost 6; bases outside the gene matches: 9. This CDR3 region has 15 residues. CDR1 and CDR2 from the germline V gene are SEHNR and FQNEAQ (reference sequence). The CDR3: CASRSGTGGLDGYTF. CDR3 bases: TGTGCCAGCAGATCCGGGACAGGGGGTTTGGATGGCTACACCTTC. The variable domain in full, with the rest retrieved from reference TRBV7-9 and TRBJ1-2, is DTGVSQNPRHKITKRGQNVTFRCDPISEHNRLYWYRQTLGQGPEFLTYFQNEAQLEKSRLLSDRFSAERPKGSFSTLEIQRTEQGDSAMYLCASRSGTGGLDGYTFGSGTRLTVV.

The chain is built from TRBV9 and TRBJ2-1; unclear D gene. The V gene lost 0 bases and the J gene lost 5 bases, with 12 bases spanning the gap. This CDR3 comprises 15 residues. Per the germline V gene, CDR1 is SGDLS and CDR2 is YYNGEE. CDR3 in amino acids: CASSVAGVYNNEQFF. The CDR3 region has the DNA TGTGCCAGCAGCGTAGCAGGAGTTTACAACAATGAGCAGTTCTTC.

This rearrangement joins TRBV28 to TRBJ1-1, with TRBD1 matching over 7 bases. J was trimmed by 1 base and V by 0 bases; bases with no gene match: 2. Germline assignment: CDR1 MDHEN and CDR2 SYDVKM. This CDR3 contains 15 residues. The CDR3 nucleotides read TGTGCCAGCAGTTTATGGGCAGGGGGGAACACTGAAGCTTTCTTT. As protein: CASSLWAGGNTEAFF.

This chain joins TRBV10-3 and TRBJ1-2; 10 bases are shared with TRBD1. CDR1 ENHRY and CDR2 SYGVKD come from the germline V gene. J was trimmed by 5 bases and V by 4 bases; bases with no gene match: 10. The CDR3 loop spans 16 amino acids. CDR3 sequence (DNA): TGTGCCATCAGTGGCGGACAGGGGGAATCGGGATATGGCTACACCTTC. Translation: CAISGGQGESGYGYTF.

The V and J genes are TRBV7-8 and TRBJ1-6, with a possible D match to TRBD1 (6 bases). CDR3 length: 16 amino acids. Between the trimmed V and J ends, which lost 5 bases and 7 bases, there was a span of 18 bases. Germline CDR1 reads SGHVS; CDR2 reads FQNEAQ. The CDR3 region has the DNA TGTGCCAGCAGCCCTACCCGAGGACAGAGGAATTCACCCCTCCACTTT. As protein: CASSPTRGQRNSPLHF. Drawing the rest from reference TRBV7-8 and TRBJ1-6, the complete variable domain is GAGVSQSPRYKVAKRGQDVALRCDPISGHVSLFWYQQALGQGPEFLTYFQNEAQLDKSGLPSDRFFAERPEGSVSTLKIQRTQQEDSAVYLCASSPTRGQRNSPLHFGNGTRLTVT.

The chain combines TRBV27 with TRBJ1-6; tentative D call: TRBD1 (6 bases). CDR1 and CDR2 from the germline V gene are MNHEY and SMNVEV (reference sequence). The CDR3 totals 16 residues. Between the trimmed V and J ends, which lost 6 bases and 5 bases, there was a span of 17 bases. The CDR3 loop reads CASRGAGTYNNSPLHF. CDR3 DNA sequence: TGTGCCAGCAGGGGAGCCGGGACATACAATAATTCACCCCTCCACTTT.

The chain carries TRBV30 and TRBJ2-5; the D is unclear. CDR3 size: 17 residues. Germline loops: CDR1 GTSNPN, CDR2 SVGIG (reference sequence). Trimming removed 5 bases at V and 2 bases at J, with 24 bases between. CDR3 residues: CAWGKTLLHAFQETQYF. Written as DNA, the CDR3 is TGTGCCTGGGGGAAGACTCTCCTCCATGCCTTTCAAGAGACCCAGTACTTC.

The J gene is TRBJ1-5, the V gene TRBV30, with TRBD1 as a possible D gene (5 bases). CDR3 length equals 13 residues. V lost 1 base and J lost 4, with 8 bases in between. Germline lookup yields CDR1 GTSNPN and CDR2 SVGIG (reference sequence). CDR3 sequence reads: CAWSAGRNQPQHF. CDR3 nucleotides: TGTGCCTGGAGTGCAGGGAGGAATCAGCCCCAGCATTTT.

The CDR3 DNA is TGTGCCAGCAGCCGGGACAGCTACTATGGCTACACCTTC. As protein: CASSRDSYYGYTF. The chain uses TRBV3-1 (or the pseudogene TRBV3-2) and TRBJ1-2, with 7 positions matching TRBD1. The junction had 2 bases not matched to a gene; V was cut back by 4 bases and J by 3 bases. Germline V lookup: CDR1 LGHDT, CDR2 YNNKEL (reference sequence). The CDR3 length is 13 residues.

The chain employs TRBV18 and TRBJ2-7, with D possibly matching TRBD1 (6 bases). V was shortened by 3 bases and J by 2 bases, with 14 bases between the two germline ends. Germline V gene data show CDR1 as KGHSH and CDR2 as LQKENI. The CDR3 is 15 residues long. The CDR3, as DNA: TGTGCCAGCTCACCCAGAGAGGGGGTAACCTACGAGCAGTACTTC. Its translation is CASSPREGVTYEQYF. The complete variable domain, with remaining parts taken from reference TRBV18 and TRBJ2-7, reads NAGVMQNPRHLVRRRGQEARLRCSPMKGHSHVYWYRQLPEEGLKFMVYLQKENIIDESGMPKERFSAEFPKEGPSILRIQQVVRGDSAAYFCASSPREGVTYEQYFGPGTRLTVT.

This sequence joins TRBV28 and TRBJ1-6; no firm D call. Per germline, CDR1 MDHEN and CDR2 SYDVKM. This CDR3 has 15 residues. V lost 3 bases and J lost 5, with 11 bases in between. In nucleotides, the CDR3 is TGTGCCAGCAGTTTTCTAACCATTGATAATTCACCCCTCCACTTT. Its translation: CASSFLTIDNSPLHF. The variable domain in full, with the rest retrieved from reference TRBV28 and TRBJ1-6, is DVKVTQSSRYLVKRTGEKVFLECVQDMDHENMFWYRQDPGLGLRLIYFSYDVKMKEKGDIPEGYSVSREKKERFSLILESASTNQTSMYLCASSFLTIDNSPLHFGNGTRLTVT.

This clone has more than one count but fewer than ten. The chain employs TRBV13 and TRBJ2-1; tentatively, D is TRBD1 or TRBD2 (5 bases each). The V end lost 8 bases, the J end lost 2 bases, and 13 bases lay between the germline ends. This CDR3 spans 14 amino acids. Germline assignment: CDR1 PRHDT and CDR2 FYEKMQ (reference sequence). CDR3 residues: CASRDANTYNEQFF. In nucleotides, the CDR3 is TGTGCCAGCCGGGACGCAAATACCTACAATGAGCAGTTCTTC.

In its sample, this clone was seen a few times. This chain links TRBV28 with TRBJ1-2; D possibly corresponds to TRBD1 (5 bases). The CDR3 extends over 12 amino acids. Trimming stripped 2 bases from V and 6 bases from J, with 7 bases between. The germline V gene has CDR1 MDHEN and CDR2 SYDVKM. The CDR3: CASSLKGNGYTF. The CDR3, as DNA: TGTGCCAGCAGTTTAAAGGGGAATGGCTACACCTTC.